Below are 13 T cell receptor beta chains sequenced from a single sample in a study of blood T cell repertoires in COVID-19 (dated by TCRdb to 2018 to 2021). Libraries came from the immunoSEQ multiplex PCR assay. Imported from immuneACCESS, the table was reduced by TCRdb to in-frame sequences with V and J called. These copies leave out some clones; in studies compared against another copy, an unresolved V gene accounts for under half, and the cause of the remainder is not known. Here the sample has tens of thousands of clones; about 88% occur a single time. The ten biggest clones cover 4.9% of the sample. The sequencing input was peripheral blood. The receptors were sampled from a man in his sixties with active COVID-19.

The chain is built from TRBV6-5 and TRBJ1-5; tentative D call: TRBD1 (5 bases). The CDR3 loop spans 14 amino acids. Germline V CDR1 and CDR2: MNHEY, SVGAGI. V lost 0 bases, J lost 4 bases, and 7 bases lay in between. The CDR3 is CASSYSGANQPQHF. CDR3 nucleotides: TGTGCCAGCAGTTACTCAGGGGCGAATCAGCCCCAGCATTTT.

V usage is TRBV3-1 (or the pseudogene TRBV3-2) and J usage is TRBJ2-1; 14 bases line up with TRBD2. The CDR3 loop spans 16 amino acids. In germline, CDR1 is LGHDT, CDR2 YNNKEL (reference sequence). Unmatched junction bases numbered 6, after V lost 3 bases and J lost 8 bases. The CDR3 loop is CASSQAGTSGSHEQFF. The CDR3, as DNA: TGTGCCAGCAGCCAGGCCGGGACTAGCGGGAGCCATGAGCAGTTCTTC.

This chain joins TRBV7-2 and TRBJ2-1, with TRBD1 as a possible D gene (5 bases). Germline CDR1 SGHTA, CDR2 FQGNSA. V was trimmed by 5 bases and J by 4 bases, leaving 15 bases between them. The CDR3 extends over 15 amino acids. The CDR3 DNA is TGTGCCAGCAGCCCGTTCGCAGGGCCATACAATGAGCAGTTCTTC. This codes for CASSPFAGPYNEQFF.

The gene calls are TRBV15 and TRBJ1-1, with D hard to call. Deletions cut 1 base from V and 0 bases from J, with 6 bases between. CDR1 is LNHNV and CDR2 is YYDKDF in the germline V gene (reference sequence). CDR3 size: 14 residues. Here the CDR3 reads CATSRARLNTEAFF. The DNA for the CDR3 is TGTGCCACCAGCAGAGCACGGTTGAACACTGAAGCTTTCTTT.

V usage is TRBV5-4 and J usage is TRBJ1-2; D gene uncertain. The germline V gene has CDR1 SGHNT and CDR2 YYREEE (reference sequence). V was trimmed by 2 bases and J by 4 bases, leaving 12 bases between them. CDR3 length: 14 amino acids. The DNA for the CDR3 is TGTGCCAGCAGCTTCGGGGAGAGTTTCTATGGCTACACCTTC. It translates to CASSFGESFYGYTF.

The CDR3 loop is CASSITPLAGEETQYF. The CDR3, as DNA: TGTGCCAGCAGCATTACCCCATTAGCGGGAGAAGAGACCCAGTACTTC. The chain recombines TRBV11-2 with TRBJ2-5; 9 nucleotides line up with TRBD2. Unmatched junction bases numbered 10, after V lost 5 bases and J lost 3 bases. CDR3 length equals 16 residues. The germline CDR1 and CDR2 sequences are SGHAT and FQNNGV.

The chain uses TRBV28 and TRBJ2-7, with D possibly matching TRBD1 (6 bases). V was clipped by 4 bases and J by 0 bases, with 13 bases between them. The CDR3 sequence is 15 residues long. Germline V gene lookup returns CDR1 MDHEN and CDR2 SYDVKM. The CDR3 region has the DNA TGTGCCAGCAGTTCGCCGGACAGCCTCTCCTACGAGCAGTACTTC. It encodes CASSSPDSLSYEQYF.

The CDR3 DNA is TGTGCCAGCAGCTTGGAATCCCGGGGGTTCTTC. It is translated as CASSLESRGFF. V is TRBV5-5 and J is TRBJ2-1; D is possibly TRBD2 (5 bases). This CDR3 is 11 amino acids long. Germline values: CDR1 SGHKS, CDR2 YYEKEE (reference sequence). The V gene lost 0 bases and the J gene lost 15 bases, with 10 bases spanning the gap.

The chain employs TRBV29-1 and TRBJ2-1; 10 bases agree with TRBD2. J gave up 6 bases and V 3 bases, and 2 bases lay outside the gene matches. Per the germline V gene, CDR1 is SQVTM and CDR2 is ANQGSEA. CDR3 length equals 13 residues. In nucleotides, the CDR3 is TGCAGCGTTGAGGGACTAGCGTTCAATGAGCAGTTCTTC. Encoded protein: CSVEGLAFNEQFF.

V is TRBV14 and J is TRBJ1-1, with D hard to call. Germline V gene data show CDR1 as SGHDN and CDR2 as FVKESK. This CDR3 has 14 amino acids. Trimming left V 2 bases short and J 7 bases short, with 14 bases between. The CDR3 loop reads CASSQYKAGFEAFF. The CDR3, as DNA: TGTGCCAGCAGCCAATACAAGGCGGGTTTTGAAGCTTTCTTT.

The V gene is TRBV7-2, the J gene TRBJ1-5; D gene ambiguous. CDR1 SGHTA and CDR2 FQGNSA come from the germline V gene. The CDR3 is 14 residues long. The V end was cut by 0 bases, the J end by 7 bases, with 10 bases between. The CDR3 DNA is TGTGCCAGCAGCTTAGCCACAGCCGGACAGCCCCAGCATTTT. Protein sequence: CASSLATAGQPQHF.

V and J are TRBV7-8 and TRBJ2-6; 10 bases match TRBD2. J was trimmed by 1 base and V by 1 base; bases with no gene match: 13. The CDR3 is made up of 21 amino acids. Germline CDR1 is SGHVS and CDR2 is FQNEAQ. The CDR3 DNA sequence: TGTGCCAGCAGCTTAGTAGCGGGAGGTTATGTATTACATTCTGGGGCCAACGTCCTGACTTTC. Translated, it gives CASSLVAGGYVLHSGANVLTF.

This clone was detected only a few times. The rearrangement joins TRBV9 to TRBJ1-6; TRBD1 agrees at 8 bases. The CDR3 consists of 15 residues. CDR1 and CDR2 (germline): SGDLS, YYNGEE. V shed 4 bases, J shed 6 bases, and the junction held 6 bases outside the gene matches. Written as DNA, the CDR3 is TGTGCCAGCAGCCCAAGGACAGGGTTTAATTCACCCCTCCACTTT. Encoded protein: CASSPRTGFNSPLHF.